Listed below are T cell receptor beta chains from one sample, sequenced in a study of OX40 agonist ivuxolimab in advanced cancers. Assay: immunoSEQ multiplex PCR; the TCRdb copy retains only in-frame clones and omits some. The table shows tens of thousands of clones, with nearly 90% occurring only once. The specimen was CD4+ or CD8+ T cells sorted from blood, collected in a trial of the OX40 agonist ivuxolimab. Receptors were obtained from an adult with an advanced solid tumor such as melanoma, head and neck, liver or kidney cancer. The CDR3 runs from the conserved cysteine through the conserved F or W. The order of the fields is J gene, D gene, CDR3 length, clone size, V gene, CDR3 protein, CDR3 DNA. D genes are given only for firm matches. Part of the rows lack a size; the others show once, few, many or a class for expanded clones.

TRBJ2-7,NA,13,NA,TRBV7-9,CAKNKADTYEQYF,TGTGCCAAAAATAAGGCAGATACCTACGAGCAGTACTTC
TRBJ2-1,NA,13,once,TRBV7-9,CASSRRQGEWQFF,TGTGCCAGCAGCCGCCGGCAGGGAGAATGGCAGTTCTTC
TRBJ2-7,TRBD1,12,NA,TRBV10-3,CAIRDRGYEQYF,TGTGCCATCCGAGACAGGGGCTACGAGCAGTACTTC
TRBJ1-1,NA,15,NA,TRBV27,CASSLSRGHNTEAFF,TGTGCCAGCAGTTTATCGAGGGGACACAACACTGAAGCTTTCTTT
TRBJ2-1,NA,12,once,TRBV19,CASSVGSDEQFF,TGTGCCAGTTCTGTGGGGTCGGATGAGCAGTTCTTC
TRBJ1-2,NA,14,NA,TRBV29-1,CSVGRVADRYGYTF,TGCAGCGTTGGGAGGGTGGCAGATCGTTATGGCTACACCTTC
TRBJ1-6,NA,16,NA,TRBV4-1,CASSQDQGLNNSPLHF,TGCGCCAGCAGCCAAGATCAAGGACTAAATAATTCACCCCTCCACTTT
TRBJ2-1,NA,13,NA,TRBV11-2,CASGLLTGGVQFF,TGTGCCAGCGGACTACTTACTGGGGGAGTGCAGTTCTTC
TRBJ2-1,TRBD2,12,NA,TRBV28,CASRGLADEQFF,TGTGCCAGCAGGGGACTAGCGGATGAGCAGTTCTTC
TRBJ2-1,NA,18,NA,TRBV27,CASSFLKTGQDGYNEQFF,TGTGCCAGCAGTTTTCTCAAGACGGGGCAGGATGGGTACAATGAGCAGTTCTTC
TRBJ2-7,TRBD1,14,NA,TRBV6-6,CASSYRDSSYEQYF,TGTGCCAGCAGTTACCGGGACAGCAGCTACGAGCAGTACTTC
TRBJ2-7,NA,13,few,TRBV19,CASGTVNSYEQYF,TGTGCCAGTGGGACTGTGAATTCCTACGAGCAGTACTTC
TRBJ2-7,NA,12,NA,TRBV10-3,CVIRGVNGEQYF,TGTGTTATCAGGGGAGTGAATGGCGAGCAGTACTTC
TRBJ2-1,TRBD2,15,NA,TRBV6-5,CASRLAGGPYNEQFF,TGTGCCAGCAGACTAGCGGGAGGGCCCTACAATGAGCAGTTCTTC
TRBJ2-1,NA,13,once,TRBV30,CAWSGGVYNEQFF,TGTGCCTGGAGTGGCGGGGTCTACAATGAGCAGTTCTTC
TRBJ2-7,NA,14,NA,TRBV6-5,CASSYNRARDEQYF,TGTGCCAGCAGTTACAACAGGGCTCGGGACGAGCAGTACTTC
TRBJ2-3,NA,18,NA,TRBV4-1,CASSQEMQGLSFTDTQYF,TGCGCCAGCAGCCAAGAGATGCAGGGCCTATCCTTCACAGATACGCAGTATTTT
TRBJ2-7,NA,13,NA,TRBV6-6,CASRSTGTYEQYF,TGTGCCAGCAGATCAACAGGGACCTACGAGCAGTACTTC
TRBJ2-1,NA,14,few,TRBV27,CASSLRNSYNEQFF,TGTGCCAGCAGTTTACGGAACTCCTACAATGAGCAGTTCTTC
TRBJ2-5,NA,12,NA,TRBV15,CATSTQGFAQYF,TGTGCCACCAGCACCCAGGGATTCGCCCAGTACTTC
TRBJ1-1,NA,14,NA,TRBV5-1,CASSLWGENTEAFF,TGCGCCAGCAGCCTCTGGGGTGAGAACACTGAAGCTTTCTTT
TRBJ2-7,TRBD2,14,once,TRBV9,CASSPGGRENEQYF,TGTGCCAGCTCCCCCGGCGGGAGGGAGAACGAGCAGTACTTC
TRBJ2-1,TRBD1,16,NA,TRBV4-1,CASSQEGTGGGYEQFF,TGCGCCAGCAGCCAAGAAGGGACAGGGGGTGGTTATGAGCAGTTCTTC
TRBJ2-3,NA,14,once,TRBV9,CASSVYDITDTQYF,TGTGCCAGCAGCGTATATGACATCACAGATACGCAGTATTTT
TRBJ2-5,NA,16,NA,TRBV7-9,CASSLMSGRNQETQYF,TGTGCCAGCAGCTTAATGTCGGGACGGAACCAAGAGACCCAGTACTTC
TRBJ1-2,TRBD1,14,few,TRBV28,CASSSIQGRYGYTF,TGTGCCAGCAGTTCGATACAGGGGCGCTATGGCTACACCTTC
TRBJ1-1,NA,10,NA,TRBV7-9,CASSLEGAFF,TGTGCCAGCAGCTTAGAAGGAGCTTTCTTT
TRBJ2-1,NA,13,NA,TRBV5-4,CASRLEGYNEQFF,TGTGCCAGCAGGTTGGAGGGCTACAATGAGCAGTTCTTC
TRBJ2-7,TRBD1,14,NA,TRBV4-1,CASSQAYRGHEQYF,TGCGCCAGCAGCCAAGCATACAGGGGCCACGAGCAGTACTTC
TRBJ2-3,TRBD2,17,NA,TRBV7-8,CASSVRSGGRFTDTQYF,TGTGCCAGCAGCGTAAGGTCCGGGGGGAGGTTTACAGATACGCAGTATTTT
TRBJ2-3,NA,15,NA,TRBV13,CASSLVERSTDTQYF,TGTGCCAGCAGCTTAGTGGAGAGAAGCACAGATACGCAGTATTTT
TRBJ2-2,TRBD1,16,NA,TRBV11-2,CASSPTDRGVPGELFF,TGTGCCAGCAGCCCAACGGACAGGGGTGTCCCCGGGGAGCTGTTTTTT